This T cell receptor (beta chain) is drawn from a study of T cell responses to AZD1222 COVID-19 vaccine. Clones were sequenced by immunoSEQ multiplex PCR, and TCRdb holds only the in-frame ones, with some missing. The table has tens of thousands of clones, 65% to 85% seen once. The V gene's germline CDR1 is SGHNT and CDR2 YYREEE (reference sequence). The CDR3 is made up of 13 amino acids. V was clipped by 4 bases and J by 7 bases; unmatched bases: 7. This receptor was taken from an adult in good health. J is TRBJ1-1 and V is TRBV5-4; 7 bases are a match to TRBD1. The sample in question was peripheral blood, obtained on day 0 of MenACWY control vaccination. The CDR3 DNA follows: TGTGCCAGCAGCGTCACAGGGGACGGTGAAGCTTTCTTT. It specifies CASSVTGDGEAFF. The whole variable domain, remainder taken from reference TRBV5-4 and TRBJ1-1, is ETGVTQSPTHLIKTRGQQVTLRCSSQSGHNTVSWYQQALGQGPQFIFQYYREEENGRGNFPPRFSGLQFPNYSSELNVNALELDDSALYLCASSVTGDGEAFFGQGTRLTVV.